Presented here are 31 T cell receptor beta chains from one specimen sequenced in a study of shared T cell receptors in the human thymus. Repertoires were generated with immunoSEQ multiplex PCR, while TCRdb's copy carries only in-frame clones and drops some. The sample contains roughly 710,000 clones, approximately 85% of which appear only once. These same data were also listed under a study on human thymus T cells.

The sequenced sample consisted of thymocytes. These receptors were taken from a girl under three years old with a congenital heart defect.

This chain joins TRBV6-5 and TRBJ2-7; the match to TRBD1 covers 8 bases. The junction had 11 bases not matched to a gene; V was cut back by 7 bases and J by 3 bases. The CDR3 extends over 15 amino acids. In germline, CDR1 is MNHEY, CDR2 SVGAGI. CDR3 residues: CASIGQGPLGYEQYF. The CDR3 coding sequence is TGTGCCAGCATTGGACAGGGCCCTTTGGGCTACGAGCAGTACTTC.

The rearrangement joins TRBV27 to TRBJ1-5; possibly TRBD1 for D (6 bases). Trimming cost V 5 bases and J 5 bases, with 10 bases left between them. The germline V gene has CDR1 MNHEY and CDR2 SMNVEV (reference sequence). This CDR3 is 13 amino acids long. The CDR3 DNA reads as TGTGCCAGCAGTGGGGACACGTATCAGCCCCAGCATTTT. Translating it yields CASSGDTYQPQHF.

As DNA, the CDR3 is TGTGCCAGCCACGGAGAGACCCAGTACTTC. Translating it yields CASHGETQYF. V usage is TRBV25-1 and J usage is TRBJ2-5; D uncertain. V gave up 8 bases and J gave up 4 bases, with 5 bases separating them. This CDR3 region has 10 residues. Per the germline V gene, CDR1 is MGHDK and CDR2 is SYGVNS.

The V gene is TRBV6-6, the J gene TRBJ2-2, with TRBD1 as a possible D gene (5 bases). Germline CDR1 is MNHNY and CDR2 is SVGAGI (reference sequence). V was pared by 2 bases and J by 8 bases, with 9 bases between. The CDR3 has 13 residues. Here the CDR3 DNA reads TGTGCCAGCAGTTACCCAGGGTCAGGGGAGCTGTTTTTT. Translated, it gives CASSYPGSGELFF.

V usage is TRBV30 and J usage is TRBJ1-2; possibly TRBD1 for D (6 bases). This CDR3 is built from 15 residues. Germline V lookup: CDR1 GTSNPN, CDR2 SVGIG (reference sequence). Trimming took off 2 bases at V and 0 bases at J, with 13 bases between the two ends. CDR3 region: CAWSWGPRANYGYTF. The CDR3 nucleotides read TGTGCCTGGAGTTGGGGGCCGCGCGCTAACTATGGCTACACCTTC.

A single count supports this clone. The rearrangement joins TRBV7-2 to TRBJ1-5; 8 nucleotides align to TRBD1. In germline, CDR1 is SGHTA, CDR2 FQGNSA. CDR3 length: 16 residues. With 1 base clipped from V and 5 bases from J, the junction kept 7 bases outside the gene matches. The CDR3 coding sequence is TGTGCCAGCAGCTTAGACGGGACAGGCCGGTATCAGCCCCAGCATTTT. Amino acids: CASSLDGTGRYQPQHF.

V and J are TRBV15 and TRBJ2-7; 8 bases agree with TRBD1. The germline CDR1 and CDR2 sequences are LNHNV and YYDKDF (reference sequence). The CDR3 sequence is 16 residues long. V was pared by 0 bases and J by 1 base, with 5 bases of the junction left unmatched. The CDR3 coding sequence is TGTGCCACCAGCAGAGAGCAACGGGACAGGTCCTACGAGCAGTACTTC. This codes for CATSREQRDRSYEQYF.

CDR3 nucleotides: TGTGCCACCAGCAGAGATTACAGGGACACTGAAGCTTTCTTT. Translation: CATSRDYRDTEAFF. The genes are TRBV15 and TRBJ1-1; TRBD1 is a possible D gene (6 bases). Germline V gives CDR1 LNHNV, CDR2 YYDKDF (reference sequence). Trimming took 0 bases from V and 3 from J, leaving 8 bases between them. The CDR3 is 14 amino acids.

The V and J genes are TRBV10-3 and TRBJ2-1; TRBD1 is a possible D gene (5 bases). The germline V gene encodes CDR1 ENHRY and CDR2 SYGVKD. Trimming left V 6 bases short and J 5 bases short, with 5 bases between. The CDR3 contains 11 residues. The CDR3, as DNA: TGTGCCATCAGAGGGGACAATGAGCAGTTCTTC. This translates into CAIRGDNEQFF.

The chain combines TRBV7-9 with TRBJ1-2; no clear D. V shed 1 base and J shed 5 bases, with 11 bases lying between them. This CDR3 is built from 14 residues. In germline, CDR1 is SEHNR, CDR2 FQNEAQ (reference sequence). The CDR3 DNA follows: TGTGCCAGCAGCTTAGTTGGCAGGACTTATGGCTACACCTTC. Translating it yields CASSLVGRTYGYTF.

The chain recombines TRBV7-2 with TRBJ1-1, with 8 bases aligning to TRBD1. The CDR3 length is 16 residues. From germline, CDR1 is SGHTA and CDR2 FQGNSA. Losses at the gene ends were 5 bases for V and 1 base for J; bases not matched to a gene: 9. The CDR3 loop is CASSAQGVAGNTEAFF. The CDR3 bases are TGTGCCAGCAGCGCACAGGGGGTGGCTGGGAACACTGAAGCTTTCTTT.

The chain couples TRBV19 to TRBJ1-3; the D is unclear. This CDR3 has 19 residues. The germline V gene encodes CDR1 LNHDA and CDR2 SQIVND (reference sequence). With 2 bases removed from V and 3 bases from J, the gap between germline ends came to 23 bases. DNA of the CDR3: TGTGCCAGTAGTATATGGGCCGTCTCCCCAGGCCTGCGTGGAAACACCATATATTTT. It yields the protein CASSIWAVSPGLRGNTIYF.

This clone was seen only once. The chain couples TRBV2 to TRBJ2-1; possibly TRBD1 for D (6 bases). Germline-derived CDR1 and CDR2 are SNHLY and FYNNEI. This CDR3 spans 14 amino acids. Between the trimmed V and J ends, which lost 6 bases and 5 bases, there was a span of 14 bases. The CDR3 DNA is TGTGCCAGCAGAGACAGGTTTCCTAACAATGAGCAGTTCTTC. Its protein is CASRDRFPNNEQFF. The complete variable domain, with remaining parts taken from reference TRBV2 and TRBJ2-1, reads EPEVTQTPSHQVTQMGQEVILRCVPISNHLYFYWYRQILGQKVEFLVSFYNNEISEKSEIFDDQFSVERPDGSNFTLKIRSTKLEDSAMYFCASRDRFPNNEQFFGPGTRLTVL.

The chain couples TRBV7-8 to TRBJ1-6; a weak D match, TRBD1 (5 bases). The CDR3 length is 14 residues. Per germline, CDR1 SGHVS and CDR2 FQNEAQ. Trimming pared 5 bases from V and 10 bases from J, leaving 15 bases between. The CDR3 spells CASSPASSGSPLHF. CDR3 nucleotides: TGTGCCAGCAGCCCTGCCTCCTCAGGGTCACCCCTCCACTTT. The full variable domain, in which reference TRBV7-8 and TRBJ1-6 provide the parts outside the CDR3, is GAGVSQSPRYKVAKRGQDVALRCDPISGHVSLFWYQQALGQGPEFLTYFQNEAQLDKSGLPSDRFFAERPEGSVSTLKIQRTQQEDSAVYLCASSPASSGSPLHFGNGTRLTVT.

The gene calls are TRBV13 and TRBJ2-5; D is undetermined. Germline CDR1 reads PRHDT; CDR2 reads FYEKMQ (reference sequence). Trimming shortened V by 0 bases and J by 2 bases, and 16 bases separated the two germline ends. The CDR3 is made up of 17 amino acids. For the CDR3, the DNA is TGTGCCAGCAGCTTAGGCCGAGGCGGTCCTTCGCAAGAGACCCAGTACTTC. Encoded protein: CASSLGRGGPSQETQYF.

The chain employs TRBV29-1 and TRBJ1-2; no firm D call. Germline V gene sequence: CDR1 SQVTM, CDR2 ANQGSEA. Trimming stripped 4 bases from V and 6 bases from J, with 15 bases between. This CDR3 comprises 13 residues. DNA for the CDR3: TGCAGCGTTGCCGACCGAGGGTGGGATGGCTACACCTTC. This gives the protein CSVADRGWDGYTF. Drawing the rest from reference TRBV29-1 and TRBJ1-2, the complete variable domain is SAVISQKPSRDICQRGTSLTIQCQVDSQVTMMFWYRQQPGQSLTLIATANQGSEATYESGFVIDKFPISRPNLTFSTLTVSNMSPEDSSIYLCSVADRGWDGYTFGSGTRLTVV.

Regarding this clone: A junction boundary mismatches the germline segment, possibly from a read error. The J gene is TRBJ2-1, the V gene TRBV7-7; D is undetermined. Germline V CDR1 and CDR2: SSHAT, FNYEAQ (reference sequence). The CDR3 has 15 amino acids. CDR3 nucleotides: TGTGCTAGCAGCCTGAAACGGGTTTCCTACAATGAGCAGTTCTTC. This sequence encodes CASSLKRVSYNEQFF.

V usage is TRBV14 and J usage is TRBJ1-1; 8 bases map to TRBD1. The V gene's germline CDR1 is SGHDN and CDR2 FVKESK. J lost 2 bases, V lost 4 bases, and 15 bases had no gene match. This CDR3 has 18 amino acids. For the CDR3, the DNA is TGTGCCAGCAGCCCAGAGGGACAGGCGACGATATTAAACACTGAAGCTTTCTTT. This gives the protein CASSPEGQATILNTEAFF.

The chain has TRBV25-1 and TRBJ1-2; D unresolved. Germline loops: CDR1 MGHDK, CDR2 SYGVNS. With 6 bases removed from V and 0 bases from J, the gap between germline ends came to 14 bases. The CDR3 is 15 amino acids. The CDR3 sequence is CASSDPRLANYGYTF. The CDR3 nucleotides are TGTGCCAGCAGCGACCCCAGGTTAGCTAACTATGGCTACACCTTC.

This clone was seen only a few times. The chain has TRBV19 and TRBJ1-4; 7 bases map to TRBD1. J lost 4 bases, V lost 6 bases, and 5 bases had no gene match. The CDR3 contains 14 residues. Germline loops: CDR1 LNHDA, CDR2 SQIVND (reference sequence). As DNA, the CDR3 is TGTGCCAGTAGAAAGGGACAGTTTAATGAAAAACTGTTTTTT. This codes for CASRKGQFNEKLFF.

The CDR3 DNA reads TGTGCCAGCCCATCCGGATCCCAGGGGGACACCGGGGAGCTGTTTTTT. It translates to CASPSGSQGDTGELFF. This chain uses TRBV18 with TRBJ2-2; 7 bases line up with TRBD1. CDR1 KGHSH and CDR2 LQKENI come from the germline V gene. CDR3 size: 16 residues. Trimming at V came to 8 bases and at J to 3 bases, leaving 12 bases not matched to a gene.

The chain joins TRBV7-3 to TRBJ1-2; 8 nucleotides line up with TRBD1. The trim removed 4 bases at V and 3 bases at J, leaving 4 bases unmatched. Per the germline V gene, CDR1 is SGHTA and CDR2 is FQGTGA. The CDR3 has 14 amino acids. The CDR3 sequence: CASSSTGEDYGYTF. The CDR3 DNA reads as TGTGCCAGCAGCTCGACAGGGGAGGACTATGGCTACACCTTC. Supplemented by reference TRBV7-3 and TRBJ1-2, the full variable domain reads GAGVSQTPSNKVTEKGKYVELRCDPISGHTALYWYRQSLGQGPEFLIYFQGTGAADDSGLPNDRFFAVRPEGSVSTLKIQRTERGDSAVYLCASSSTGEDYGYTFGSGTRLTVV.

The chain recombines TRBV5-4 with TRBJ2-1, with 9 bases identical to TRBD1. The CDR3 sequence is 15 residues long. With V trimmed by 4 bases and J by 8 bases, 10 bases remained unmatched. The V gene's germline CDR1 is SGHNT and CDR2 YYREEE (reference sequence). The CDR3 spells CASSPNRGRLDEQFF. The CDR3 region has the DNA TGTGCCAGCAGCCCGAACAGGGGGCGGCTTGATGAGCAGTTCTTC.

The chain carries TRBV27 and TRBJ1-3, with a possible D match to TRBD1 (5 bases). The CDR3 length is 14 residues. CDR1 and CDR2 (germline): MNHEY, SMNVEV (reference sequence). Trimming cost V 6 bases and J 0 bases, with 9 bases left between them. The CDR3 region has the DNA TGTGCCAGCAGGGGGGGGGACTCTGGAAACACCATATATTTT. Its translation: CASRGGDSGNTIYF.

The V and J genes are TRBV7-2 and TRBJ2-7; D is unresolved. Germline assignment: CDR1 SGHTA and CDR2 FQGNSA. The CDR3 totals 15 residues. Trimming took off 4 bases at V and 4 bases at J, with 17 bases between the two ends. As DNA, the CDR3 is TGTGCCAGCAGCTCCCTCCTAGGAACCTATTACGAGCAGTACTTC. This translates into CASSSLLGTYYEQYF.

This chain connects TRBV27 to TRBJ2-7, with 9 bases identical to TRBD1. Germline CDR1 MNHEY, CDR2 SMNVEV (reference sequence). Trimming removed 3 bases from V and 3 bases from J; junction bases left unmatched: 3. The CDR3 is made up of 14 amino acids. CDR3 DNA: TGTGCCAGCAGTTTGGGACAGGGCTACTACGAGCAGTACTTC. It yields the protein CASSLGQGYYEQYF.

The rearrangement joins TRBV7-6 to TRBJ2-5; possible D gene TRBD2, 7 bases. Per the germline V gene, CDR1 is SGHVS and CDR2 is FNYEAQ. The CDR3 length is 14 residues. Trimming removed 1 base at V and 5 bases at J, with 11 bases between. The CDR3 protein is CASSLERGGETQYF. The CDR3 DNA reads as TGTGCCAGCAGCTTAGAAAGGGGGGGGGAGACCCAGTACTTC.

The gene calls are TRBV6-1 and TRBJ1-2; D is unresolved. This CDR3 comprises 15 residues. Trimming removed 1 base at V and 8 bases at J, with 17 bases between. CDR1 and CDR2 (germline): MNHNS, SASEGT. DNA for the CDR3: TGTGCCAGCAGTGAAGAGTCCACCTTTCCAGAAGGCTACACCTTC. This translates into CASSEESTFPEGYTF.

The chain joins TRBV10-2 to TRBJ1-5, with TRBD1 identical over 9 bases. Germline CDR1 WSHSY, CDR2 SAAADI. The CDR3 contains 16 residues. Losses at the gene ends were 4 bases for V and 5 bases for J; bases not matched to a gene: 9. As DNA, the CDR3 is TGCGCCAGCAGTGGGCGATGGACAGGGGCCCATCAGCCCCAGCATTTT. Translated, it gives CASSGRWTGAHQPQHF.

The chain joins TRBV25-1 to TRBJ2-1; 7 nucleotides align to TRBD2. V was clipped by 6 bases and J by 9 bases; unmatched bases: 5. The CDR3 is 12 amino acids. Germline CDR1 is MGHDK and CDR2 is SYGVNS. The CDR3 loop reads CASRRAGLEQFF. The CDR3 DNA follows: TGTGCCAGCAGGAGAGCGGGGCTTGAGCAGTTCTTC.

The rearrangement uses TRBV27 and TRBJ1-3; TRBD1 matches 10 bases. The germline gives CDR1 MNHEY, CDR2 SMNVEV (reference sequence). After removal of 6 bases from V and 0 bases from J, the junction contained 11 bases not matched to a gene. The CDR3 has 18 residues. The CDR3 reads CASSDRGHQNLSGNTIYF. CDR3 sequence (DNA): TGTGCCAGCAGCGACAGGGGGCACCAGAACCTCTCTGGAAACACCATATATTTT.